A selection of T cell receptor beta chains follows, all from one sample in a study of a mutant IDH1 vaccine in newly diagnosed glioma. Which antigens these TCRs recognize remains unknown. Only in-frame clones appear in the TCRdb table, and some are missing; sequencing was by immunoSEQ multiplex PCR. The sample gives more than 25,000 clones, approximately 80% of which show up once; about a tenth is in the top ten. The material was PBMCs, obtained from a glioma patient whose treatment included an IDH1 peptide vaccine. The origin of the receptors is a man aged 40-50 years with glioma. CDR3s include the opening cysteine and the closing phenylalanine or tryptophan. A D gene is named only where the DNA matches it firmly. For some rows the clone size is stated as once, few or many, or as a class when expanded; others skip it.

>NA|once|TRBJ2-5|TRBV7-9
CASSSFGVGETQYF
TGTGCCAGCAGCTCGTTCGGGGTGGGAGAGACCCAGTACTTC
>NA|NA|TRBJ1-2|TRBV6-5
CASSYSSATEHGYTF
TGTGCCAGCAGTTACTCGAGTGCGACAGAACATGGCTACACCTTC
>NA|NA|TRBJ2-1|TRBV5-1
CASSLDGRGDEQFF
TGCGCCAGCAGCTTGGACGGCAGGGGCGATGAGCAGTTCTTC
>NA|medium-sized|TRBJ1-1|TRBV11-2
CASSPTSTEAFF
TGTGCCAGCAGCCCCACGTCCACTGAAGCTTTCTTT
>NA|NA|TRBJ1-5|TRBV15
CATSRATKNQPQHF
TGTGCCACCAGCAGGGCCACAAAGAATCAGCCCCAGCATTTT
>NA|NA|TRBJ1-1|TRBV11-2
CASSLDLLGGNAEAFF
TGTGCCAGCAGCTTAGATCTCCTAGGGGGGAACGCTGAAGCTTTCTTT
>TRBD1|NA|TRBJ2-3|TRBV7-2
CASRSPGQGAGNTDTQYF
TGTGCCAGCAGATCTCCGGGACAGGGGGCCGGAAACACAGATACGCAGTATTTT
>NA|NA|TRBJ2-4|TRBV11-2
CASSLDTGSQGKNIQYF
TGTGCCAGCAGCTTAGATACAGGGAGCCAAGGCAAAAACATTCAGTACTTC
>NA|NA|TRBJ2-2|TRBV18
CASPTPRNTGELFF
TGTGCCAGCCCTACACCCAGGAACACCGGGGAGCTGTTTTTT
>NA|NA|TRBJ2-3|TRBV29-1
CSVVGSKPSTDTQYF
TGCAGCGTTGTTGGGAGTAAACCTAGCACAGATACGCAGTATTTT
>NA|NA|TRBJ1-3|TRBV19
CASSIGGSGNTIYF
TGTGCCAGTAGTATAGGCGGTTCTGGAAACACCATATATTTT
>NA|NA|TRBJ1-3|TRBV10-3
CAIRPQGALGHTIYF
TGTGCCATCAGGCCGCAGGGTGCACTTGGACACACCATATATTTT
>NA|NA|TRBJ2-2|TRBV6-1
CASSETPPGELFF
TGTGCCAGCAGTGAGACCCCACCCGGGGAGCTGTTTTTT
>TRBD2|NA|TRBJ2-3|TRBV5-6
CASSWTSGTFTDTQYF
TGTGCCAGCAGCTGGACTAGCGGGACCTTCACAGATACGCAGTATTTT
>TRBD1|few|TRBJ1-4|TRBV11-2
CASSSGTGGEKLFF
TGTGCCAGCAGCTCCGGGACAGGGGGTGAAAAACTGTTTTTT
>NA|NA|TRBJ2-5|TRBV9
CASSPTVRAGGETQYF
TGTGCCAGCAGCCCGACAGTTCGGGCAGGGGGGGAGACCCAGTACTTC
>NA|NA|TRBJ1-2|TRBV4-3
CASSQSQGNRGYTF
TGCGCCAGCAGCCAATCACAGGGAAACCGTGGCTACACCTTC
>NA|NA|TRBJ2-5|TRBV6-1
CASTRAWEGTQYF
TGTGCCAGCACTCGGGCCTGGGAAGGGACCCAGTACTTC
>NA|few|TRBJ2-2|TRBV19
CAVGNPNTGELFF
TGTGCCGTGGGGAACCCGAACACCGGGGAGCTGTTTTTT
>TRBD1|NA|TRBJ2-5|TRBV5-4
CASRSRGDRGVPYF
TGTGCCAGCAGATCTCGTGGGGACAGGGGAGTTCCGTACTTC
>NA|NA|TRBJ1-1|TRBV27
CASSFRPSTVYLEAFF
TGTGCCAGCAGTTTTCGACCGAGTACGGTGTACCTCGAAGCTTTCTTT
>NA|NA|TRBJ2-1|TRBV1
CTSTTSGRYTPLQNEQFF
TGCACCAGCACAACTAGCGGGAGGTACACCCCCCTGCAAAATGAGCAGTTCTTC
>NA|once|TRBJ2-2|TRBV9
CASSVVAGGLPGELFF
TGTGCCAGCAGCGTAGTAGCTGGGGGGCTACCCGGGGAGCTGTTTTTT
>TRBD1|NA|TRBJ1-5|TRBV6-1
CASREQGFSNQPQHF
TGTGCCAGCAGAGAACAGGGGTTCAGCAATCAGCCCCAGCATTTT
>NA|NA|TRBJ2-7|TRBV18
CASSPPDRPYEQYF
TGTGCCAGCTCACCACCGGACAGACCCTACGAGCAGTACTTC
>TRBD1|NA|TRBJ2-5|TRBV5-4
CASSSRDSQETQYF
TGTGCCAGCAGCTCTCGGGACAGCCAAGAGACCCAGTACTTC
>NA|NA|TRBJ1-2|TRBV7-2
CASSLAQGFNYGYTF
TGTGCCAGCAGCTTAGCCCAGGGGTTTAACTATGGCTACACCTTC
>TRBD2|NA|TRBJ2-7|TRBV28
CASSLRRESPLVEQYF
TGTGCCAGCAGTTTAAGGCGGGAGAGCCCCCTTGTCGAGCAGTACTTC
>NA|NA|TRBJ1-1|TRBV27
CASSLAKGRGRTEAFF
TGTGCCAGCAGTTTAGCGAAGGGAAGGGGTAGGACTGAAGCTTTCTTT
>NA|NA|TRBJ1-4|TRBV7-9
CASSPVRGANEKLFF
TGTGCCAGCAGCCCCGTGAGGGGTGCTAATGAAAAACTGTTTTTT
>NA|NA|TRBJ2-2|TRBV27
CASLSQAVERFGELFF
TGTGCCAGCCTTTCTCAAGCGGTTGAACGATTCGGGGAGCTGTTTTTT
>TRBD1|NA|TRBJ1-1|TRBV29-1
CSVQMFRGYDSRNLNTEAFF
TGCAGCGTCCAAATGTTCAGGGGGTATGACTCCCGAAACTTGAACACTGAAGCTTTCTTT
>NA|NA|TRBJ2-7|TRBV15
CATSREIGLTYEQYF
TGTGCCACCAGCAGAGAAATAGGCCTTACCTACGAGCAGTACTTC
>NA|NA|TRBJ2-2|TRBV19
CASSRGVSNTGELFF
TGTGCCAGTAGTAGGGGAGTTTCGAACACCGGGGAGCTGTTTTTT
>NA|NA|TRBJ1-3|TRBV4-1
CASSQQKSGNTIYF
TGCGCCAGCAGCCAACAAAAGTCGGGAAACACCATATATTTT
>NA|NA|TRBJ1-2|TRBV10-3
CAISQGTGGLGGYTF
TGTGCCATCAGTCAAGGGACTGGGGGGCTTGGTGGCTACACCTTC
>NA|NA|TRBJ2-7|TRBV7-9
CASSLTESYEQYF
TGTGCCAGCAGCTTAACCGAGTCCTACGAGCAGTACTTC
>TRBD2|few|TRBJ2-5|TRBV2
CASSAGTSGGETQYF
TGTGCCAGCAGCGCCGGGACTAGCGGTGGGGAGACCCAGTACTTC
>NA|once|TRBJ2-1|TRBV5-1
CASSLPGTLNEQFF
TGCGCCAGCAGCCTCCCCGGGACCCTGAATGAGCAGTTCTTC
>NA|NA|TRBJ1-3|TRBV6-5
CASSGGASNTIYF
TGTGCCAGCAGTGGGGGCGCTTCAAACACCATATATTTT
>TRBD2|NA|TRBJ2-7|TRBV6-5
CASSRLAGVGEQYF
TGTGCCAGCAGCCGACTAGCGGGAGTGGGGGAGCAGTACTTC
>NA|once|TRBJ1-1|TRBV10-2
CASSSQGPEAFF
TGCGCCAGCAGTTCACAGGGCCCTGAAGCTTTCTTT
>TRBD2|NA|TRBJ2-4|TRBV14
CASSQDWGGVHIQYF
TGTGCCAGCAGCCAAGATTGGGGAGGGGTGCACATTCAGTACTTC
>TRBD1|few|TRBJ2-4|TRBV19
CASSRGQGAKNIQYF
TGTGCCAGTAGTAGAGGACAGGGGGCCAAAAACATTCAGTACTTC
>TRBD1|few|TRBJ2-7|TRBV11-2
CASSETGDPYEQYF
TGTGCCAGCAGCGAAACAGGGGATCCCTACGAGCAGTACTTC
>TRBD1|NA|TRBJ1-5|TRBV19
CASSRDSPYSNQPQHF
TGTGCCAGTAGTAGGGACAGCCCGTATAGCAATCAGCCCCAGCATTTT
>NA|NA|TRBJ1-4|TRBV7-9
CASSLGGEAKKLFF
TGTGCCAGCAGCTTAGGGGGGGAGGCGAAAAAACTGTTTTTT
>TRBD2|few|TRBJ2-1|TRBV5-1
CASSPREGYNEQFF
TGCGCCAGCAGCCCACGGGAGGGCTACAATGAGCAGTTCTTC
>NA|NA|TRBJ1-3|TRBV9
CASSARDGGNTIYF
TGTGCCAGCAGCGCCCGGGACGGTGGAAACACCATATATTTT
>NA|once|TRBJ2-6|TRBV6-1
CASLLSGANVLTF
TGTGCCAGCCTTCTCTCTGGGGCCAACGTCCTGACTTTC
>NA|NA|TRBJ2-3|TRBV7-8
CASSLVVGRYADTQYF
TGTGCCAGCAGCTTAGTGGTCGGGAGATACGCAGATACGCAGTATTTT
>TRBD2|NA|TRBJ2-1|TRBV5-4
CASSRPLAGGSLNEQFF
TGTGCCAGCAGCCGCCCACTAGCGGGAGGGAGCTTGAATGAGCAGTTCTTC
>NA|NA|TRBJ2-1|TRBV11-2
CASSLPSYNEQFF
TGTGCCAGCAGCTTACCCTCCTACAATGAGCAGTTCTTC
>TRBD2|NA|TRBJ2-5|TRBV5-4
CASSYGTSGRWVWQETQYF
TGTGCCAGCAGCTATGGGACTAGCGGGAGATGGGTGTGGCAAGAGACCCAGTACTTC
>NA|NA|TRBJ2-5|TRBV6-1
CASRLVESAQETQYF
TGTGCCAGCAGACTAGTTGAGTCAGCTCAAGAGACCCAGTACTTC
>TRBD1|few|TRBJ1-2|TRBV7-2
CASSLTGQPNYGYTF
TGTGCCAGCAGCTTAACGGGACAGCCAAACTATGGCTACACCTTC
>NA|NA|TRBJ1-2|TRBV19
CASSIGRAANYGYTF
TGTGCCAGTAGTATTGGCCGCGCGGCGAACTATGGCTACACCTTC
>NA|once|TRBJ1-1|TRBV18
CASSPAQANTEAFF
TGTGCCAGCTCACCCGCTCAGGCGAACACTGAAGCTTTCTTT
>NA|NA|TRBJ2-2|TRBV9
CASSLTNTGELFF
TGTGCCAGCAGCTTAACTAACACCGGGGAGCTGTTTTTT